This T cell receptor beta chain was documented in a study of blood T cell repertoires in COVID-19. Across the study: COVID-19 samples, acute and convalescent, were from the United States, Italy and Spain. The analysed material was cDNA or gDNA that came from T cells, B-cell-depleted T cells, or PBMCs.

Measured with immunoSEQ multiplex PCR; TCRdb has only the in-frame clones, and not every one. The sample has tens of thousands of clones; more than 75% are singletons. This clonotype originated in an elderly woman with acute or convalescent COVID-19. The specimen sequenced was peripheral blood.

For the CDR3, the DNA is TGTGCCAGCCAACAGGGCCAAGAGACCCAGTACTTC. This sequence encodes CASQQGQETQYF. The chain carries TRBV7-9 and TRBJ2-5; maybe TRBD1 (6 bases). Germline lookup yields CDR1 SEHNR and CDR2 FQNEAQ (reference sequence). V lost 8 bases and J 1 base, leaving 8 bases between the germline ends. This CDR3 is 12 amino acids long.